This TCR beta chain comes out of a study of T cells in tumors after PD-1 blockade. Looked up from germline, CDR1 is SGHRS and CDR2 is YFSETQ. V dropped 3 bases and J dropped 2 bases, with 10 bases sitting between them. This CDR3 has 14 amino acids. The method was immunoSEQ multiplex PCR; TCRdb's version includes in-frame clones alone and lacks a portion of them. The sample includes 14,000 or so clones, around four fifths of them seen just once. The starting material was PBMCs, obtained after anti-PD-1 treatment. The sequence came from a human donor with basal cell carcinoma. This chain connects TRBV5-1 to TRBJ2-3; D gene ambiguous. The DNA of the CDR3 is TGCGCCAGCAGCTCCCGACGAGACACAGATACGCAGTATTTT. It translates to CASSSRRDTDTQYF.